This TCR beta chain was captured in a study of cytomegalovirus exposure and HLA in healthy donors. General study points: In vitro experiments confirmed that a few CMV-associated chains were specific for CMV antigens. Most TCRs appeared rarely, but some public TCRs recurred in many donors.

Samples came from healthy bone marrow donors. PCR involved 60 Vbeta and 13 Jbeta primers. Clones were read by immunoSEQ multiplex PCR, and TCRdb kept only the in-frame ones, dropping some. This sample carries approximately 160,000 clones, around 79% of them seen once, and the ten largest clones take around 2.5%. A word on this clone: The antigen remains unidentified.

Germline CDR1 and CDR2: SGDLS and YYNGEE. The CDR3 extends over 14 amino acids. J lost 1 base, V lost 4 bases, and 4 bases had no gene match. The TCR comes from a woman aged 40 to 49 in good health and CMV-seropositive. Material: PBMCs. The chain is built from TRBV9 and TRBJ1-1; 7 positions match TRBD1. The CDR3 loop reads CASSRQGRNTEAFF. CDR3 DNA: TGTGCCAGCAGCCGACAGGGACGGAACACTGAAGCTTTCTTT.